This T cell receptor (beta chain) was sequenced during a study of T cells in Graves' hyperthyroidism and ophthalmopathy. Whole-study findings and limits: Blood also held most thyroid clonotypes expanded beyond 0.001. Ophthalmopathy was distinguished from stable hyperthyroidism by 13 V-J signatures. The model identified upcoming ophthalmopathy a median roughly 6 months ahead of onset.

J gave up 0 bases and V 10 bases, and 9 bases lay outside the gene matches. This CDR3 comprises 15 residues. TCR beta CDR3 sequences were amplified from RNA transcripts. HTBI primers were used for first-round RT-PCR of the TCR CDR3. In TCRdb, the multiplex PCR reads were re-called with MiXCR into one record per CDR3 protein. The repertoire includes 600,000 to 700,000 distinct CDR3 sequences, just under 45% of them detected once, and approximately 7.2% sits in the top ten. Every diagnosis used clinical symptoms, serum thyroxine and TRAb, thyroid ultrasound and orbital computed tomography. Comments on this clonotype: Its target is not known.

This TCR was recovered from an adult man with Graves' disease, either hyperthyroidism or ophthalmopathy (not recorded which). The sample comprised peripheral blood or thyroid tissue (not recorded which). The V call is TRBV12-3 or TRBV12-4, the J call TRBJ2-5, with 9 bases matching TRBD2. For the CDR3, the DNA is TGTGCCAACAGCGTTAGCGGGAGAGACCAAGAGACCCAGTACTTC. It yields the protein CANSVSGRDQETQYF.